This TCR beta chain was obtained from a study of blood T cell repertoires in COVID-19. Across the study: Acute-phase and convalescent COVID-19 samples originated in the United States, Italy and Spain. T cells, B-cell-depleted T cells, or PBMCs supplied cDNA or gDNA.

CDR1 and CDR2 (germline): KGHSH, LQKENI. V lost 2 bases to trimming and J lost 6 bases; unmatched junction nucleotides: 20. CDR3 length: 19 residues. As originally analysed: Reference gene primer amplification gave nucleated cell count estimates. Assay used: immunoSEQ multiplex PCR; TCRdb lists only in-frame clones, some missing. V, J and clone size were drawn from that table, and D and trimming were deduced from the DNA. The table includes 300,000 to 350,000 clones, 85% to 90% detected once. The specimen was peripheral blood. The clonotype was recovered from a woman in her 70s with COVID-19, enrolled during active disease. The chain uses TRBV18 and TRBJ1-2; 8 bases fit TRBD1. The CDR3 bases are TGTGCCAGCTCACCAGGTTTATATGCGAGACAGGGGATATGGGATGGCTACACCTTC. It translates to CASSPGLYARQGIWDGYTF.